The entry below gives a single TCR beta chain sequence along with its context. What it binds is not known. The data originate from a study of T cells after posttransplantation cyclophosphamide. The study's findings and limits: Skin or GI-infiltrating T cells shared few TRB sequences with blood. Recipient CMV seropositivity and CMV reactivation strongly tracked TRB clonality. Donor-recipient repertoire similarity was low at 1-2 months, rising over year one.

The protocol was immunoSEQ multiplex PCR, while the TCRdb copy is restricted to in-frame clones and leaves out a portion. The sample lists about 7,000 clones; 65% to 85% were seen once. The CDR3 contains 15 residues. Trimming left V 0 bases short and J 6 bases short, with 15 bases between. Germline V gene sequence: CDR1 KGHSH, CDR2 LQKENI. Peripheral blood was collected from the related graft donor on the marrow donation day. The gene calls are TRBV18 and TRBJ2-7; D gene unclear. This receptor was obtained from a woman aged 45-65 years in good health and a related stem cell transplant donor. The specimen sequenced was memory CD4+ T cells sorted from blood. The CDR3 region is CASSPPVAPRVEQYF. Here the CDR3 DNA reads TGTGCCAGCTCACCACCGGTCGCCCCGAGAGTCGAGCAGTACTTC.